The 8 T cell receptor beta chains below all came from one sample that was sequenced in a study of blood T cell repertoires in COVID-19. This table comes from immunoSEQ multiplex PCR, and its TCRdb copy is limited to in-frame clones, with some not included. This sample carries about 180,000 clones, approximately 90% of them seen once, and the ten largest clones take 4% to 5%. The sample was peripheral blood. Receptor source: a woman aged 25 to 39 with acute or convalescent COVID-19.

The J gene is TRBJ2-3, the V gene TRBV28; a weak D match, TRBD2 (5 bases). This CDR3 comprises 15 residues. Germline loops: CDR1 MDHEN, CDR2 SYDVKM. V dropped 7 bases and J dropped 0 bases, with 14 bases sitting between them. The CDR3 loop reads CASNPTGESTDTQYF. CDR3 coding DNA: TGTGCCAGCAACCCTACCGGGGAAAGCACAGATACGCAGTATTTT.

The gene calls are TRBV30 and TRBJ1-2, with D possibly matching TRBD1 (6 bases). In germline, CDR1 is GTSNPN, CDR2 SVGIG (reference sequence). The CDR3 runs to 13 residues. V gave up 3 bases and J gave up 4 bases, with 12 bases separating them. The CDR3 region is CAWSDQDSYGYTF. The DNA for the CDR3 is TGTGCCTGGAGCGACCAGGACAGCTATGGCTACACCTTC.

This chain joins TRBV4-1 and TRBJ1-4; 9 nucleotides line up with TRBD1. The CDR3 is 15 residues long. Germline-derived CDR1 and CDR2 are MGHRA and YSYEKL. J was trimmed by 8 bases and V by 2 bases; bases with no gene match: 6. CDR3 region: CASSQTGTGSEKLFF. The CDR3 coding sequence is TGCGCCAGCAGCCAAACCGGGACAGGGAGCGAAAAACTGTTTTTT.

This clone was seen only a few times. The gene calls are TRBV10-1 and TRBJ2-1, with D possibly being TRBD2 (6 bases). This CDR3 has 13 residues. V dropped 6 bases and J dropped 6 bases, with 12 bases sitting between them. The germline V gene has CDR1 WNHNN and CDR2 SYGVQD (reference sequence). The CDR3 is CASSLEGLNEQFF. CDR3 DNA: TGCGCCAGCAGCTTGGAGGGCCTCAATGAGCAGTTCTTC.

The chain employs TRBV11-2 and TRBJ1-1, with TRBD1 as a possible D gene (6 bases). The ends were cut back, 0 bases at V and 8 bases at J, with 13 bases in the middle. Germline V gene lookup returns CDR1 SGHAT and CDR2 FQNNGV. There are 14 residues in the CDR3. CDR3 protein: CASSLELGTFEAFF. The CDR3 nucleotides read TGTGCCAGCAGCTTAGAACTGGGGACATTCGAAGCTTTCTTT. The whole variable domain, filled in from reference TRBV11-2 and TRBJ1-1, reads EAGVAQSPRYKIIEKRQSVAFWCNPISGHATLYWYQQILGQGPKLLIQFQNNGVVDDSQLPKDRFSAERLKGVDSTLKIQPAKLEDSAVYLCASSLELGTFEAFFGQGTRLTVV.

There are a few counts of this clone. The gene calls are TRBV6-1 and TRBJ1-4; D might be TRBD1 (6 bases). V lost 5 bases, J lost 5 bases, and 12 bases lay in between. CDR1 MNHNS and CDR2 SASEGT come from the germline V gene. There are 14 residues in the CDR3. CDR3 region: CASSQTGANEKLFF. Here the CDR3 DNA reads TGTGCCAGCAGTCAGACAGGCGCAAATGAAAAACTGTTTTTT.

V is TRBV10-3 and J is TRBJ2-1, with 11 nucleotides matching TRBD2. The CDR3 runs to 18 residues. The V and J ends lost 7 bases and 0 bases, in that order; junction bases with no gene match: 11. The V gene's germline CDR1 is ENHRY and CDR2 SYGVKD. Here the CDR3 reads CAIIVLAGGPGSYNEQFF. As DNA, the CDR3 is TGTGCCATCATAGTGCTAGCGGGAGGCCCGGGCTCCTACAATGAGCAGTTCTTC.

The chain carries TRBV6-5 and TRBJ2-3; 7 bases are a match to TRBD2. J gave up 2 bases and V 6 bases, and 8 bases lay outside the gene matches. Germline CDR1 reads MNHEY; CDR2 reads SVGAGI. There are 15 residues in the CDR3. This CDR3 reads CASRDPSGTTDTQYF. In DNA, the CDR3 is TGTGCCAGCAGGGATCCTAGCGGTACCACAGATACGCAGTATTTT.